This T cell receptor (beta chain) was recovered during a study of T cells in Graves' hyperthyroidism and ophthalmopathy. Findings and limits, study-wide: From stable hyperthyroidism, ophthalmopathy was separated by a 13 V-J model. Most clonotypes that expanded in the thyroid above 0.001 also showed up in blood.

V lost 3 bases and J lost 3, with 17 bases in between. CDR3 length: 16 amino acids. The V gene's germline CDR1 is MGHDK and CDR2 SYGVNS. Authors of the study amplified TCR beta CDR3 regions from RNA transcripts. The HTBI primer set served for first-round RT-PCR of the TCR CDR3. TCRdb processed the multiplex PCR reads anew with MiXCR; each CDR3 protein has one entry. In the table there are about 290,000 distinct CDR3 sequences, nearly 15% of which are singletons. Concerning this clonotype itself: The antigen remains unidentified.

The study collected blood at first hyperthyroidism diagnosis, before any ophthalmopathy symptoms arose. This sequence originates from a woman aged 45-65 years with Graves' hyperthyroidism that later progressed to Graves' ophthalmopathy. The sequenced sample was blood. This chain links TRBV25-1 with TRBJ1-1; tentatively, D is TRBD1 (6 bases). The CDR3 bases are TGTGCCAGCAGTGATCCCTATCGGGGGGCTGACACTGAAGCTTTCTTT. This codes for CASSDPYRGADTEAFF.